Described below is a single T cell receptor beta chain sequence and its context. Its target antigen remains unknown. One base away there is no much larger clone; base qualities are not given. This record comes from a study of cytomegalovirus exposure and HLA in healthy donors (dated by TCRdb to 2016 to 2017). For context, the study as a whole: In an earlier analysis of under 750 of the donors, under 300 Gb of sequence data and approximately 100 million unique TCR beta sequences from about 179 million T cells were reported. An early release that covered approximately 600 HLA-typed donors contained around 330 gigabases of sequencing data and around 80 million unique TCR sequences. Among the roughly 400 genotyped donors, 75% to 90% belonged to the genetic ancestry cluster associated with self-reported Caucasian donors. The study was designed to test whether signatures of past pathogen exposure could be identified by cataloging public T cell receptors. The study profiled the T cell repertoires of under 700 subjects by immunosequencing and related them to cytomegalovirus serostatus. Along with the roughly 670-subject first cohort, a separate validation cohort of over a hundred different subjects was used. The study combined high-throughput TCR immunosequencing, statistical association of individual TCRs with disease status, and machine learning to predict cytomegalovirus infection status. In a later analysis, previously published TCR beta repertoires from roughly 710 donors were re-analyzed and high-resolution HLA genotyping was added so that TCR occurrence patterns could be studied. In the later analysis, no new phenotypic data were used to find candidate immune exposures; instead, reliance was placed on TCR beta sequences and their occurrence across donors. An earlier analysis of more than 450 of the donors used high-throughput TCR beta sequencing to judge whether each TCR beta V gene segment behaved as functional or pseudogenic. Alongside the repertoire data, information on donor age, sex, ethnicity and CMV serostatus was compiled. A later genetic analysis took genome-wide SNP genotypes for 398 of the 666 donors and used that subset as a discovery cohort. Every repertoire in the discovery cohort had been generated on one and the same sequencing platform. HLA typing covered class I and class II loci at four-digit resolution. The number of typed donors differed by locus: about 620-640 for A, B, C, DRB1 and DQB1; approximately 520 for DQA1; 606 for DPA1; and 400 to 480 for DPB1. Because of strong linkage in the cohort, roughly five DR-DQ haplotypes were treated as single units for association and clustering. Across some 400 genotyped donors of the cohort, an average of about 220,000 unique TCR beta nucleotide sequences per donor were sequenced, and 15% to 20% of those sequences were non-productive. The study at large found these results: According to the authors, the approach could potentially be generalized to other disease states and immunological phenotypes. The earlier analysis of around 600 of the donors excluded approximately 17 rarely observed V segments, including chromosome 9 orphons, because counts were too low. In a later analysis, 16,951 TCR beta sequences were associated with specific HLA alleles at a false discovery rate of 0.05. Assigning TCR associations to individual alleles was difficult when HLA alleles, especially DR and DQ, strongly co-occurred. Several of the top co-occurrence clusters appeared to be linked to parvovirus B19, influenza, CMV and Epstein-Barr virus, according to a later analysis. The presence/absence analyses assumed that sequencing depth was roughly uniform across donors, and that assumption may not be true. Because HLA typing was unavailable for some donors at each locus, only the typed subset was used in association tests. A later genetic analysis associated a missense DCLRE1C variant with V-gene and J-gene trimming of TCR beta chains, and an independent cohort replicated the association. An earlier analysis of approximately 500 of the donors showed that most TCR beta V segments appeared in productive rearrangements either about 87% or about 30% of the time, which broadly matched IMGT annotations. The 87-base-pair reads could not distinguish some IMGT-functional V segments, including TRBV6-2 and TRBV6-3, so those segments were excluded. Most TCR sequences were observed very rarely across donors, whereas some public TCRs were present in many individuals. A later analysis found that HLA-associated TCR beta chains were more clonally expanded and had lower generation probabilities than equally common non-associated chains. For the cohort, immune exposure information was limited to CMV serostatus. A further reported finding was that TCR beta sequences accurately predicted the HLA-A and HLA-B alleles for most subjects in the first cohort. In a later genetic analysis, fewer N-insertions in productive TCRs were reported among donors in an Asian-associated ancestry cluster than the roughly 710-donor mean. The study listed approximately 150 TCR beta chains as associated with cytomegalovirus. Cytomegalovirus status was reported to be diagnosed by the classifier with high specificity and sensitivity in both the original and validation cohorts. In a later analysis, TCR association rates were found to vary across HLA loci, with the most associated TCRs seen for DRB1 alleles and the fewest for HLA-C alleles. Correlated functional status among segregating V segments might be attributable to linkage disequilibrium, but an unknown experimental factor could not be ruled out. In vitro tests confirmed that a few of the cytomegalovirus-associated TCR beta chains recognize cytomegalovirus antigens. A cluster of highly shared sequence variants was judged likely to represent a technical artifact of the sequencing pipeline. A later analysis found that most CMV-associated TCR beta chains appeared HLA-restricted, with HLA associations seemingly driven largely by CMV exposure. Only TCR beta chains were sequenced in this cohort, and the absence of alpha or paired-chain data limited detectable features.

The cohort consisted of 666 healthy bone marrow donors. At the time of sampling, all cohort members were nominally healthy, though unrecorded immune exposures were likely present. The donor tested CMV seronegative and was one of the 352 seronegative cohort members. A peripheral blood sample was collected from each donor, and TCR beta sequencing was performed on peripheral blood mononuclear cells. Genomic DNA extraction from the blood cell samples was performed with the Qiagen DNeasy Blood Extraction Kit. To prepare the library, the immunoSEQ multiplex PCR assay was applied. For the multiplex PCR, a mixture combining 60 forward primers for TCR Vbeta segments and 13 reverse primers for TCR Jbeta segments was used. The CDR3 region of rearranged TCR beta genes was amplified from genomic DNA by a multiplex PCR assay. On the Illumina HiSeq System, the amplified TCR beta libraries were sequenced as 87-base-pair reads. Concerning the study's data processing: A later analysis counted some 80 million unique TCR beta chains across the 550 to 700 repertoires, and some 12 million of these chains were shared by at least two donors. Raw reads were error-corrected and collapsed into unique sequences by a nearest-neighbor algorithm in which closely related sequences were merged to remove PCR and sequencing errors. V, D and J gene segments were assigned by aligning CDR3 sequences to IMGT reference sequences. Each retained sequence needed at least a six-nucleotide match to both a V gene segment and a J gene segment. Rearrangements were called productive when the CDR3 lacked stop codons and stayed in frame with V and J; all others were non-productive. Following IMGT convention, CDR3 was defined as the stretch from the second conserved V-encoded cysteine to the conserved J-encoded phenylalanine. The earlier analysis of roughly 590 of the donors excluded sequences that lacked an unambiguous match to a single V gene segment. In an earlier analysis of approximately 610 of the donors, V segments were called functional above 56.7% productive rearrangements and were called segregating when the between-donor standard deviation exceeded 5%. To diagnose cytomegalovirus status from the catalog of TCR beta chain sequences, a statistical classification framework was built. In a later analysis, V and J genes were assigned by comparing TCR nucleotide sequences against IMGT/GENE-DB human TR gene sequences. The TCRdist pipeline was used in a later analysis to assign CDR3 sequences and most-parsimonious VDJ recombination scenarios. A later analysis defined each TCR beta chain by its CDR3 amino acid sequence plus V-gene family, and excluded reads lacking a unique V-gene family. In a later analysis, fewer than 600 highly shared, low-generation-probability nucleotide sequences were removed to address suspected cross-contamination and a sequencing artifact. For each public chain, a later analysis derived a clonal expansion index from normalized ranks of inferred template counts within each repertoire. A later analysis computed generation probabilities with a VDJ recombination model fitted to out-of-frame rearrangements, and checked the results against IGoR. A later analysis scored TCR-TCR, TCR-HLA and TCR-CMV co-occurrence with hypergeometric tests, applying a repertoire-size bias correction to TCR pairs. In a later analysis, false discovery rates were estimated by permuting HLA or CMV assignments 20 times. In a later analysis, co-occurring TCRs were grouped with DBSCAN, and TCRdist sequence similarity was added when clustering was performed within HLA-allele-positive subsets. For co-occurrence clustering, repertoires with fewer than 30,000 or more than 120,000 public chains were excluded, along with 4 to 6 repertoires with anomalous nucleotide sharing. The clones in this table, taken by TCRdb from immuneACCESS, are in-frame only. Not every clone is retained; where verified, under half of the shortfall comes from an unresolved V gene, and the cause of the rest is unknown. V and J calls and clone size are those listed in that table; D and trimming were worked out from the DNA. The table for this sample lists around 97,000 clones; approximately 73% of them were counted only once. Approximately 3.5% of the sample is in the top ten clones.

The germline V and J ends show losses of 0 bases and 8 bases respectively, and no gene match explains 3 bases of the junction. There are 13 amino acids in the CDR3, from cysteine to phenylalanine inclusive. CDR3 DNA only is kept here, 39 bases in frame from base 1. CDR1 and CDR2 (SGHRS, YFSETQ) derive from the germline V gene. Sequenced material: PBMCs. The origin of this receptor is a middle-aged man in good health and CMV-seronegative. This receptor chain uses TRBV5-1 and TRBJ1-2; TRBD1 fits 8 bases in the junction. The CDR3 in this case is CASSLDRGSGYTF. The nucleotides are TGCGCCAGCAGCTTGGACAGGGGGTCCGGCTACACCTTC.